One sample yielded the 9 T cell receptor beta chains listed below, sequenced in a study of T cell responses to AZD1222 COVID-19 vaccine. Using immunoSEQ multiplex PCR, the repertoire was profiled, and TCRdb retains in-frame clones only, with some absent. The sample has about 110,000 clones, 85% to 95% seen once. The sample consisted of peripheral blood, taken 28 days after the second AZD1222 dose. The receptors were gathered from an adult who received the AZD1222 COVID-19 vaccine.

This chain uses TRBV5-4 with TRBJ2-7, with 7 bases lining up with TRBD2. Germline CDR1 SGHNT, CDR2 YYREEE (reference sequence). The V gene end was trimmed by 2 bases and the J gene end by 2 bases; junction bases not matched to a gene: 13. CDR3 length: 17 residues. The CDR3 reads CASSFGTTPQSTYEQYF. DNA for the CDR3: TGTGCCAGCAGCTTCGGGACTACCCCGCAATCAACCTACGAGCAGTACTTC.

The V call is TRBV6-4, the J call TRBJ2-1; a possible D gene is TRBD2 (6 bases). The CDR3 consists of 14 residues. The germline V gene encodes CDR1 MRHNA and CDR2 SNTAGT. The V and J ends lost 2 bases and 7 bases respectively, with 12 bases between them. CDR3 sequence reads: CASSDRGGGNEQFF. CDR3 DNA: TGTGCCAGCAGTGACCGGGGAGGAGGGAATGAGCAGTTCTTC.

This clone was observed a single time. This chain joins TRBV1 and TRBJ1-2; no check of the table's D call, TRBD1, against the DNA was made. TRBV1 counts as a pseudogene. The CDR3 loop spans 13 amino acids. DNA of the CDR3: TGCACCAGCAGCCAAGTTAAGGGGCCGGGCTACACCTTC. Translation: CTSSQVKGPGYTF.

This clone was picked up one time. CDR3 DNA: TGTGCCAGCATGGGCAGGGGGCGCTACAATGAGCAGTTCTTC. Translated: CASMGRGRYNEQFF. This rearrangement joins TRBV6-5 to TRBJ2-1; 8 bases are shared with TRBD1. Germline CDR1 is MNHEY and CDR2 is SVGAGI. CDR3 length equals 14 residues. V lost 7 bases, J lost 3 bases, and 5 bases stayed unmatched.

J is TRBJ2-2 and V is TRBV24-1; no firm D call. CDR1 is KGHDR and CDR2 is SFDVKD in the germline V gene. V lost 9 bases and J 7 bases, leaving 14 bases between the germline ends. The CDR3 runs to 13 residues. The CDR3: CATGAAWGGELFF. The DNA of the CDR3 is TGTGCCACCGGTGCCGCGTGGGGCGGGGAGCTGTTTTTT.

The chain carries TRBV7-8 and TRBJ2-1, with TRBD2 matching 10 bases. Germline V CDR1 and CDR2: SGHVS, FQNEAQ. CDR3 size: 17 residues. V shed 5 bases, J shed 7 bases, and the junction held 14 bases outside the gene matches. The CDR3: CASSDEEGLAGVNEQFF. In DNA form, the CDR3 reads TGTGCCAGCAGCGATGAAGAGGGCCTAGCGGGAGTTAATGAGCAGTTCTTC.

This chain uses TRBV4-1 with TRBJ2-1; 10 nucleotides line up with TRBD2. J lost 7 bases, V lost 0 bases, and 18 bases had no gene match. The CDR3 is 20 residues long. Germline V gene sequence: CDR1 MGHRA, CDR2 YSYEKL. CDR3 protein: CASSQESSTGSSGSINEQFF. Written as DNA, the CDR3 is TGCGCCAGCAGCCAAGAGAGTTCGACAGGGTCTAGCGGGAGTATTAATGAGCAGTTCTTC.

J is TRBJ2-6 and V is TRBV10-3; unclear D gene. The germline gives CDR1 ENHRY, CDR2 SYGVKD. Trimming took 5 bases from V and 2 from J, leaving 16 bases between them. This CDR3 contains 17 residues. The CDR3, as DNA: TGTGCCATCAGTCCGGCCAAGGGCGGTGCTGGGGCCAACGTCCTGACTTTC. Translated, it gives CAISPAKGGAGANVLTF.

CDR3 DNA: TGTGCCAGCAGCCCTCGCTTGGCTAGCGGAAGCGGAGGCTCCTACAATGAGCAGTTCTTC. Translating it yields CASSPRLASGSGGSYNEQFF. V usage is TRBV4-2 and J usage is TRBJ2-1, with 7 bases identical to TRBD2. From germline, CDR1 is LGHNA and CDR2 YNFKEQ. The CDR3 consists of 20 residues. The J segment lost 0 bases and the V segment lost 4 bases, leaving 18 bases of the junction unmatched.